This paragraph covers one T cell receptor (beta chain) sequence. The clone's antigen remains unknown. No base-level quality is on record; no much larger clone is a single base apart. CDR1 and CDR2 were assigned from the germline V gene as SGHTA and FQGNSA. CDR3 length: 15 amino acids, cysteine to phenylalanine. Left in the record is the CDR3 DNA by itself, 45 bases read in frame from the first base. Cut back by 0 bases and 0 bases, the V and J ends lie 8 bases apart. The sample comes from a study of shared clonotypes between healthy human individuals (TCRdb year 2020). For the study in its entirety: A couple of women and three men aged 18 to 49 years were included in the cohort. To estimate repertoire size and how much clonotypes are shared between individuals, the study performed deep sequencing of blood TCR repertoires from a few healthy adults. Libraries were prepared and TCR repertoires were sequenced by different laboratories using diverse techniques, in order to increase sequencing depth and limit assay-specific biases. Each donor's leukapheresis produced roughly between roughly 0.94 and 9.5 billion PBMCs.

Using the deep immunoSEQ assay, multiplex PCR amplified TCR CDR3 regions from genomic DNA. For each cell subset, the extracted genomic DNA was distributed evenly across all wells of several immunoSEQ 96-well plates, and each plate served as one replicate. For unsorted PBMC, each replicate PCR was loaded with around 300 ng genomic DNA, equivalent to tens of thousands of T cell genomes. Genomic DNA from unsorted PBMC was sequenced over ten immunoSEQ deep assay plates. Purified libraries were quantified with a Qubit 3.0 fluorometer, sized on a Bioanalyzer 2100, and re-quantified with the KAPA Library Quantification kit. Every immunoSEQ 96-well plate was sequenced on a dedicated single-read 150-cycle Illumina NextSeq 550 flow cell. The original pipeline was this. Because the immunoSEQ output included only junctional sequences and no quality scores, the filtering could not be the same as the filtering used for full-length reads. Sequences were annotated with PyIR, a Python wrapper for IgBLAST v1.9, and V/J genes and CDR3 were assigned using IMGT germline references. Reads were filtered out if the reads had weak V/J assignments (E-value above 1e-6), no CDR3, stop codons, out-of-frame junctions, or ambiguous translated residues. V3J clonotypes were defined as sequences sharing an identical inferred V gene, J gene, and CDR3 amino acid sequence. Percentage overlap between repertoires was computed as shared unique clonotypes divided by the size of the smaller repertoire. Repertoire richness was assessed with RTK rarefaction, the Chao1 estimator, and Recon v2.1 estimates of unobserved clonotypes. As stored in TCRdb, this immuneACCESS dataset retains in-frame rearrangements with V and J assigned. A fraction of the clones does not appear; measured against another copy, unresolved V genes explain less than half of the discrepancy, and the remainder lacks a known reason. V and J calls plus clone size are reproduced from that table; the DNA served to infer D and trimming. The sample records approximately 470,000 clones, 70% to 80% of which are singletons. Jointly, the top ten make up around 12% of the sample.

Study-wide findings and limitations: Sampling was restricted to blood, and TCR repertoires in tissue are likely to differ from TCR repertoires in blood. The genetic and exposure-history diversity represented was limited by the small number of donors. Based on pairwise subsampling, the degree of clonotype sharing among donors was expected to be affected by sequencing depth.

The donors were healthy, HIV-negative adults who had no recently reported acute infections or vaccinations. All donors were Caucasian adults living in Nashville, Tennessee, USA. For unsorted samples, around 90 million PBMCs were counted, and genomic DNA was extracted using the QIAamp DNA Blood Mini kit. Blood was collected by leukapheresis, and PBMCs were isolated by Ficoll-Histopaque density gradient centrifugation and then cryopreserved in liquid nitrogen vapor phase. This TCR derives from a woman aged 40 to 55 in good health. Some clones in this sample may be carry-over from other donors' samples. The chain joins TRBV7-2 to TRBJ1-1, with no confidently assigned D gene. Specimen: PBMCs. DNA sequence: TGTGCCAGCAGCTTAGCGATCACGCTGAACACTGAAGCTTTCTTT. This encodes CASSLAITLNTEAFF.